Sequencing of this T cell receptor beta chain was carried out in a study of blood T cell repertoires in COVID-19. This CDR3 spans 13 amino acids. The V gene lost 2 bases and the J gene lost 7 bases, with 11 bases spanning the gap. Germline V gene data show CDR1 as SEHNR and CDR2 as FQNEAQ (reference sequence). This clone was observed once. TCRdb's copy holds only in-frame clones and misses some; the assay was immunoSEQ multiplex PCR. The repertoire holds under 300,000 clones, with approximately 88% as singletons. All enrollees were roughly 18 to 89 years old and from about 24 US areas. The chain has TRBV7-9 and TRBJ1-1; D gene ambiguous. This receptor was taken from a woman aged 35 to 49 who had been exposed to COVID-19. The sequenced sample was PBMCs or T cells enriched from blood (not recorded which). In DNA form, the CDR3 reads TGTGCCAGCAGCTTAATTCCGGGGAGTGAAGCTTTCTTT. It specifies CASSLIPGSEAFF.